This entry lists 3 T cell receptor beta chains sequenced from one sample in a study of CD8+ T cells in alopecia areata. CD4+ cells belonging to roughly 5 patients, who were in the biomarker study, were further sorted into CD25+CD127- cells. Reverse transcribed after extraction, RNA yielded cDNA as the sequencing template. Sequenced by immunoSEQ multiplex PCR; TCRdb stores in-frame clones only, minus some. This table has 7,000 to 8,000 clones, about two thirds appearing once. Sequencing input: CD4+ Tregs sorted from blood. The source of these receptors is a human donor with alopecia areata.

CDR3 sequence: CAIGGQEQETQYF. For the CDR3, the DNA is TGTGCCATCGGGGGACAGGAGCAAGAGACCCAGTACTTC. This chain joins TRBV10-3 and TRBJ2-5, with 8 positions matching TRBD1. Trimming cost V 8 bases and J 2 bases; bases outside gene matches: 4. Looked up from germline, CDR1 is ENHRY and CDR2 is SYGVKD. CDR3 length: 13 residues.

This CDR3 reads CASSLSGGRIYNEQFF. Written as DNA, the CDR3 is TGTGCCAGCAGCCTTAGCGGGGGTAGGATCTACAATGAGCAGTTCTTC. The chain is built from TRBV6-6 and TRBJ2-1; 9 bases fit TRBD2. This CDR3 contains 16 residues. Looked up from germline, CDR1 is MNHNY and CDR2 is SVGAGI (reference sequence). The ends lost 6 bases at V and 3 bases at J; junction bases unmatched: 9.

The table lists this clone with a count of one. At the DNA level, this CDR3 is encoded by other sequences in the same sample as well. The chain uses TRBV7-9 and TRBJ2-1; D perhaps matches TRBD2 (5 bases). Trimming cost V 1 base and J 1 base, with 11 bases left between them. Germline V gene sequence: CDR1 SEHNR, CDR2 FQNEAQ (reference sequence). CDR3 size: 16 residues. The CDR3 region has the DNA TGTGCCAGCAGCTTAGGGACTGGAAATTCCTACAATGAGCAGTTCTTC. Amino acid sequence: CASSLGTGNSYNEQFF.